This TCR beta chain was identified in a study of neurological immune-mediated disorders. CDR3 length: 13 residues. Per germline, CDR1 LGHDT and CDR2 YNNKEL (reference sequence). The germline V and J ends were trimmed by 1 base and 5 bases, with 8 bases remaining between them. TCRdb analysed the 5' RACE reads with MiXCR anew, one entry per CDR3 protein. The table includes tens of thousands of distinct CDR3 sequences, 4.5% to 5.5% detected once. This clonotype was recorded at least ten times. The chain joins TRBV3-1 to TRBJ1-1; unclear D gene. Sequenced: PBMCs. This TCR derives from a man under 40 with multiple sclerosis. The CDR3 DNA follows: TGTGCCAGCAGCCAAGCTATGGGGACTGAAGCTTTCTTT. It translates to CASSQAMGTEAFF.